The 26 T cell receptor beta chains listed next were all sequenced from one sample in a study of control samples from healthy donors and cancer patients. Using immunoSEQ multiplex PCR, the repertoire was profiled, and TCRdb retains in-frame clones only, with some absent. The sample includes around 22,000 clones, approximately 83% seen only once; the top ten take 27%. Input material: PBMCs. These receptors were taken from a man aged 55 to 69 with head and neck cancer.

The count of this clone is one. The rearrangement links TRBV6-5 to TRBJ2-6, with D unresolved. Germline values: CDR1 MNHEY, CDR2 SVGAGI. Trimming cost V 5 bases and J 0 bases, with 2 bases left between them. This CDR3 is built from 13 residues. The CDR3 reads CASSISGANVLTF. The CDR3 region has the DNA TGTGCCAGCAGTATCTCTGGGGCCAACGTCCTGACTTTC.

The chain recombines TRBV6-2 or TRBV6-3 with TRBJ1-5; no clear D. The CDR3 is 15 amino acids. Per germline, CDR1 MNHEY and CDR2 SVGEGT. V was cut by 2 bases and J by 5 bases, with 13 bases left in between. The CDR3 here is CASSYHTASDQPQHF. The CDR3 region has the DNA TGTGCCAGCAGTTACCACACGGCCAGCGATCAGCCCCAGCATTTT.

This clone appeared a few times. V and J are TRBV11-2 and TRBJ2-1; unclear D gene. The CDR3 consists of 13 residues. The germline gives CDR1 SGHAT, CDR2 FQNNGV. Trimming removed 1 base at V and 1 base at J, with 2 bases between. The CDR3 DNA reads TGTGCCAGCAGCTTAGGTTCCTACAATGAGCAGTTCTTC. Residues: CASSLGSYNEQFF.

The genes are TRBV11-2 and TRBJ2-1, with 12 nucleotides matching TRBD2. Trimming at V came to 4 bases and at J to 10 bases, leaving 8 bases not matched to a gene. The germline V gene encodes CDR1 SGHAT and CDR2 FQNNGV. CDR3 size: 15 residues. The CDR3 DNA is TGTGCCAGCAGCTACCGACTAGCGGGAGCATGGGAGCAGTTCTTC. It is translated as CASSYRLAGAWEQFF.

This clone was seen only once. This chain connects TRBV2 to TRBJ1-5, with D perhaps matching TRBD1 (5 bases). The CDR3 runs to 15 residues. With 6 bases removed from V and 6 bases from J, the gap between germline ends came to 18 bases. The V gene's germline CDR1 is SNHLY and CDR2 FYNNEI. CDR3 DNA: TGTGCCAGCAGCTTGGGGGTACGGCAATCTCAGCCCCAGCATTTT. It is translated as CASSLGVRQSQPQHF.

The rearrangement uses TRBV19 and TRBJ2-5; D is perhaps TRBD1 (6 bases). The V and J ends lost 5 bases and 2 bases respectively, with 12 bases between them. CDR1 and CDR2 from the germline V gene are LNHDA and SQIVND (reference sequence). The CDR3 sequence is 14 residues long. The CDR3 DNA reads as TGTGCCAGTAGTCTATCGCAGGGGCAAGAGACCCAGTACTTC. This codes for CASSLSQGQETQYF. Variable domain in full (rest from reference TRBV19 and TRBJ2-5): DGGITQSPKYLFRKEGQNVTLSCEQNLNHDAMYWYRQDPGQGLRLIYYSQIVNDFQKGDIAEGYSVSREKKESFPLTVTSAQKNPTAFYLCASSLSQGQETQYFGPGTRLLVL.

The chain carries TRBV9 and TRBJ2-1; 9 nucleotides align to TRBD2. Germline CDR1 is SGDLS and CDR2 is YYNGEE. V lost 0 bases and J lost 8; bases outside the gene matches: 6. The CDR3 totals 15 residues. In DNA, the CDR3 is TGTGCCAGCAGCGTAGGTCTAGCGGGGAGCTATGAGCAGTTCTTC. It specifies CASSVGLAGSYEQFF.

CDR3 DNA sequence: TGTGCCAGCTCAAGACAGCTTGAAGCTTTCTTT. It yields the protein CASSRQLEAFF. The chain employs TRBV18 and TRBJ1-1; tentative D call: TRBD1 (5 bases). Germline V gives CDR1 KGHSH, CDR2 LQKENI. The CDR3 length is 11 residues. V was shortened by 5 bases and J by 7 bases, with 8 bases between the two germline ends. The whole variable domain, remainder taken from reference TRBV18 and TRBJ1-1, is NAGVMQNPRHLVRRRGQEARLRCSPMKGHSHVYWYRQLPEEGLKFMVYLQKENIIDESGMPKERFSAEFPKEGPSILRIQQVVRGDSAAYFCASSRQLEAFFGQGTRLTVV.

The chain is built from TRBV10-1 and TRBJ1-4; 9 bases agree with TRBD1. The germline gives CDR1 WNHNN, CDR2 SYGVQD (reference sequence). This CDR3 comprises 13 residues. J was trimmed by 8 bases and V by 4 bases; bases with no gene match: 2. The CDR3 sequence: CASSAGTGEKLFF. The DNA for the CDR3 is TGCGCCAGCAGTGCCGGGACAGGGGAAAAACTGTTTTTT.

This clone was counted once. This rearrangement joins TRBV7-9 to TRBJ1-4; TRBD1 agrees at 8 bases. V lost 4 bases and J lost 10; bases outside the gene matches: 11. The CDR3 spans 15 residues. Germline CDR1 is SEHNR and CDR2 is FQNEAQ (reference sequence). The CDR3 coding sequence is TGTGCCAGCAGCTCCCCCCGAGACAGGGGAGGAAAACTGTTTTTT. It codes for CASSSPRDRGGKLFF.

V is TRBV11-2 and J is TRBJ2-1; D is tentatively TRBD1 or TRBD2 (5 bases each). The CDR3 covers 15 residues. CDR1 and CDR2 from the germline V gene are SGHAT and FQNNGV. With 3 bases removed from V and 5 bases from J, the gap between germline ends came to 14 bases. The CDR3, as DNA: TGTGCCAGCAGCTTCACCGGGACCAATAACAATGAGCAGTTCTTC. Translating it yields CASSFTGTNNNEQFF.

CDR3 nucleotide sequence: TGCGCCAGCAGCCCTGGGACAGGCATCGGGTATGGCTACACCTTC. It is translated as CASSPGTGIGYGYTF. This rearrangement joins TRBV5-1 to TRBJ1-2, with TRBD1 matching 8 bases. Germline V gene lookup returns CDR1 SGHRS and CDR2 YFSETQ. V dropped 4 bases and J dropped 5; count of bases not matched to a gene: 10. CDR3 size: 15 residues.

CDR3 sequence: CASQDRDNTGELFF. CDR3 bases: TGTGCCAGCCAGGACAGGGATAACACCGGGGAGCTGTTTTTT. This chain links TRBV7-9 with TRBJ2-2; 8 nucleotides line up with TRBD1. The ends lost 8 bases at V and 2 bases at J; junction bases unmatched: 4. Germline V CDR1 and CDR2: SEHNR, FQNEAQ (reference sequence). This CDR3 has 14 residues.

The chain couples TRBV15 to TRBJ1-4; D gene uncertain. The germline V gene encodes CDR1 LNHNV and CDR2 YYDKDF (reference sequence). The length of the CDR3 is 10 residues. V was trimmed by 8 bases and J by 8 bases, leaving 6 bases between them. As DNA, the CDR3 is TGTGCCACCGGTGAGGAAAAACTGTTTTTT. Protein sequence: CATGEEKLFF.

This rearrangement joins TRBV27 to TRBJ1-1; tentative D call: TRBD1 (6 bases). Trimming stripped 5 bases from V and 7 bases from J, with 17 bases between. The germline V gene encodes CDR1 MNHEY and CDR2 SMNVEV (reference sequence). The CDR3 spans 14 residues. The CDR3 DNA is TGTGCCAGCAGTACCAGTACAGGGATTGGTGAAGCTTTCTTT. As protein: CASSTSTGIGEAFF.

This rearrangement joins TRBV12-5 to TRBJ1-6; D is unclear. There are 15 residues in the CDR3. The ends were cut back, 2 bases at V and 0 bases at J, with 5 bases in the middle. Germline CDR1 and CDR2: LGHNT and FRNRAP. CDR3 residues: CASGLSSSYNSPLHF. DNA of the CDR3: TGTGCTAGTGGTTTGAGTAGCTCCTATAATTCACCCCTCCACTTT.

The chain combines TRBV2 with TRBJ1-1; D gene uncertain. Germline V lookup: CDR1 SNHLY, CDR2 FYNNEI. The V end was cut by 6 bases, the J end by 4 bases, with 12 bases between. This CDR3 has 13 amino acids. CDR3 amino acids: CASSQDGSTEAFF. The CDR3 DNA is TGTGCCAGCAGCCAGGACGGGAGCACTGAAGCTTTCTTT.

This clone was seen once. The CDR3 DNA follows: TGTGCCAGCAGCCAAGTCGGTCTCCACGAGCAGTACTTC. Translating it yields CASSQVGLHEQYF. V and J are TRBV3-1 (or the pseudogene TRBV3-2) and TRBJ2-7; no clear D. The CDR3 consists of 13 residues. The V end lost 1 base, the J end lost 5 bases, and 9 bases lay between the germline ends. Germline V lookup: CDR1 LGHDT, CDR2 YNNKEL (reference sequence).

The sample holds one count of this clone. The chain joins TRBV4-1 to TRBJ2-1, with D possibly TRBD2 on 6 matching bases. CDR1 and CDR2 from the germline V gene are MGHRA and YSYEKL. This CDR3 region has 15 residues. Trimming pared 0 bases from V and 8 bases from J, leaving 14 bases between. The CDR3, as DNA: TGCGCCAGCAGCCAAGATCCACTAGCTGGGGATGAGCAGTTCTTC. It translates to CASSQDPLAGDEQFF.

This chain links TRBV19 with TRBJ1-2, with D perhaps matching TRBD1 (5 bases). V was shortened by 5 bases and J by 8 bases, with 12 bases between the two germline ends. The CDR3 has 12 residues. Germline loops: CDR1 LNHDA, CDR2 SQIVND (reference sequence). CDR3 amino acids: CASSPPEGGYTF. The CDR3 nucleotides read TGTGCCAGTAGTCCCCCCGAGGGGGGCTACACCTTC.

The V and J genes are TRBV5-3 and TRBJ1-3; D not certain. TRBV5-3 is marked as an open reading frame, function uncertain. This CDR3 spans 14 amino acids. Trimming took 6 bases from V and 0 from J, leaving 10 bases between them. CDR3 nucleotide sequence: TGTGCCAGAACTGGCGTTAGCTCTGGAAACACCATATATTTT. It translates to CARTGVSSGNTIYF.

This rearrangement joins TRBV21-1 to TRBJ1-1; no check of the table's D call, TRBD1, against the DNA was made. TRBV21-1 is classified as a pseudogene. The CDR3 totals 13 residues. The chain's CDR3 is CASSKPGMVAAFF. The CDR3 nucleotides read TGTGCCAGCAGCAAGCCAGGGATGGTGGCCGCTTTCTTT.

Turning to this clone: The same CDR3 also results from other DNA sequences found in this sample. This chain connects TRBV6-2 or TRBV6-3 to TRBJ2-7; 7 positions match TRBD1. The CDR3 totals 14 residues. V dropped 0 bases and J dropped 2; count of bases not matched to a gene: 1. The germline V gene encodes CDR1 MNHEY and CDR2 SVGEGT. The CDR3: CASSYSQGAYEQYF. The CDR3 DNA sequence: TGTGCCAGCAGTTACTCTCAGGGGGCCTACGAGCAGTACTTC.

The J gene is TRBJ2-6, the V gene TRBV6-5, with a possible D match to TRBD1 (5 bases). This CDR3 is 15 amino acids long. V gave up 0 bases and J gave up 2 bases, with 5 bases separating them. Germline CDR1 MNHEY, CDR2 SVGAGI. CDR3 coding DNA: TGTGCCAGCAGTTACTCGACAGCTGGGGCCAACGTCCTGACTTTC. Translating it yields CASSYSTAGANVLTF.

This chain uses TRBV5-1 with TRBJ2-1, with 7 bases lining up with TRBD1. CDR3 length equals 15 residues. The germline V gene encodes CDR1 SGHRS and CDR2 YFSETQ. V shed 2 bases, J shed 3 bases, and the junction held 5 bases outside the gene matches. The DNA of the CDR3 is TGCGCCAGCAGCTTATATTGGGACAGCTACAATGAGCAGTTCTTC. Residues: CASSLYWDSYNEQFF.

The chain uses TRBV19 and TRBJ1-1, with D unclear. Germline assignment: CDR1 LNHDA and CDR2 SQIVND (reference sequence). The CDR3 runs 13 residues. Trimming pared 2 bases from V and 3 bases from J, leaving 7 bases between. The CDR3 DNA reads TGTGCCAGTAGTATATCGGCAGACACTGAAGCTTTCTTT. Protein product: CASSISADTEAFF.